The 6 T cell receptor beta chains presented below share a single source sample, sequenced in a study of somatic mutations in cytotoxic T cells in rheumatoid arthritis. The protocol was immunoSEQ multiplex PCR, while the TCRdb copy is restricted to in-frame clones and leaves out a portion. This sample has approximately 30,000 clones, with approximately 78% found just once. Specimen: CD8+ T cells sorted from blood. Receptors originate from an adult with rheumatoid arthritis.

The chain recombines TRBV4-1 with TRBJ1-4; D call uncertain. Germline CDR1 reads MGHRA; CDR2 reads YSYEKL. The CDR3 runs to 14 residues. Trimming pared 1 base from V and 6 bases from J, leaving 9 bases between. Written as DNA, the CDR3 is TGCGCCAGCAGCCAAGGGGTGGGAGATGAAAAACTGTTTTTT. This codes for CASSQGVGDEKLFF.

This clone has a handful of counts. The V and J genes are TRBV6-6 and TRBJ1-2; D is possibly TRBD1 (5 bases). CDR3 length equals 15 residues. Trimming pared 6 bases from V and 4 bases from J, leaving 18 bases between. Germline CDR1 reads MNHNY; CDR2 reads SVGAGI (reference sequence). CDR3: CASSSGTWNRYGYTF. DNA for the CDR3: TGTGCCAGCAGCTCCGGGACCTGGAACCGCTATGGCTACACCTTC.

V gene TRBV4-1 combines with J gene TRBJ2-2; D is possibly TRBD1 or TRBD2 (5 bases each). Germline-derived CDR1 and CDR2 are MGHRA and YSYEKL. The CDR3 runs to 14 residues. V was cut by 4 bases and J by 6 bases, with 12 bases left in between. The CDR3 region is CASSPPGDPGELFF. The CDR3 DNA reads TGCGCCAGCAGCCCCCCTGGGGACCCCGGGGAGCTGTTTTTT.

A single count supports this clone. V is TRBV7-6 and J is TRBJ2-2; D possibly corresponds to TRBD2 (5 bases). This CDR3 is built from 16 residues. Germline V CDR1 and CDR2: SGHVS, FNYEAQ. The germline V and J ends were trimmed by 5 bases and 5 bases, with 18 bases remaining between them. In DNA form, the CDR3 reads TGTGCCAGCAGCCCGTCGGGGTTGAGTAGGACCGGGGAGCTGTTTTTT. The encoded protein is CASSPSGLSRTGELFF.

This clone has a single count. V usage is TRBV29-1 and J usage is TRBJ2-7, with 7 nucleotides matching TRBD2. V shed 3 bases, J shed 0 bases, and the junction held 2 bases outside the gene matches. The CDR3 extends over 13 amino acids. CDR1 is SQVTM and CDR2 is ANQGSEA in the germline V gene. The CDR3 DNA is TGCAGCGTTGAGGGGGGGATCTCCTACGAGCAGTACTTC. Encoded protein: CSVEGGISYEQYF.

The V gene is TRBV29-1, the J gene TRBJ2-5; no clear D gene. Germline V CDR1 and CDR2: SQVTM, ANQGSEA. CDR3 length: 12 amino acids. Trimming stripped 3 bases from V and 10 bases from J, with 15 bases between. The CDR3 is CSVDPRASDQYF. The CDR3 nucleotides read TGCAGCGTTGACCCCCGGGCGTCGGACCAGTACTTC.